Presented here are 9 T cell receptor beta chains from one specimen sequenced in a study of T cells in Graves' hyperthyroidism and ophthalmopathy. It was RNA transcripts that yielded the amplified TCR beta CDR3 regions. Primed by the HTBI set, a first-round RT-PCR was run on the TCR CDR3. TCRdb fed the multiplex PCR reads into MiXCR, producing one record per CDR3 protein. The sample shows about 400,000 distinct CDR3 sequences, more than 12% of them seen only once. Sequencing used blood. These receptors came from a woman in her thirties with Graves' hyperthyroidism.

V and J are TRBV12-3 or TRBV12-4 and TRBJ1-2, with D perhaps TRBD1 (5 bases). V was clipped by 0 bases and J by 6 bases, with 17 bases between them. This CDR3 spans 16 amino acids. The CDR3 sequence is CASSLAEGTNLHGYTF. CDR3 nucleotides: TGTGCCAGCAGTTTAGCGGAGGGGACGAACTTACATGGCTACACCTTC.

This clonotype was seen many times. V gene TRBV5-1 combines with J gene TRBJ2-3; TRBD1 aligns across 7 bases. With 4 bases clipped from V and 2 bases from J, the junction kept 4 bases outside the gene matches. The CDR3 has 14 residues. Germline V gene sequence: CDR1 SGHRS, CDR2 YFSETQ. The chain's CDR3 is CASSGGQATDTQYF. Written as DNA, the CDR3 is TGCGCCAGCAGCGGCGGACAGGCCACAGATACGCAGTATTTT. Full variable domain (missing parts from reference TRBV5-1 and TRBJ2-3): KAGVTQTPRYLIKTRGQQVTLSCSPISGHRSVSWYQQTPGQGLQFLFEYFSETQRNKGNFPGRFSGRQFSNSRSEMNVSTLELGDSALYLCASSGGQATDTQYFGPGTRLTVL.

The chain's CDR3 is CASSLLVGKLDTQYF. The CDR3 region has the DNA TGTGCCAGCAGCCTACTAGTCGGGAAGTTAGATACGCAGTATTTT. J is TRBJ2-3 and V is TRBV12-3 or TRBV12-4; possible D gene TRBD2, 5 bases. Trimming pared 6 bases from V and 5 bases from J, leaving 18 bases between. The CDR3 runs 15 residues.

This clonotype was detected many times. This sequence joins TRBV28 and TRBJ2-1; a possible D gene is TRBD1 (5 bases). V lost 6 bases and J 3 bases, leaving 21 bases between the germline ends. The CDR3 totals 17 residues. CDR1 is MDHEN and CDR2 is SYDVKM in the germline V gene. CDR3 sequence: CASSIPRSRENYNEQFF. The CDR3, as DNA: TGTGCCAGCAGCATCCCGCGGAGCAGGGAAAACTACAATGAGCAGTTCTTC.

The sample holds one count of this clonotype. A read error may be the cause here, since a much bigger clone is one base away. The chain joins TRBV27 to TRBJ2-5; 9 positions agree with TRBD2. The length of the CDR3 is 15 residues. CDR1 and CDR2 (germline): MNHEY, SMNVEV (reference sequence). The CDR3 region has the DNA TGTGACAGCAGGTTGGGGGTAGCGGGAGAAGAGACCCAGTACTTC. It is translated as CDSRLGVAGEETQYF.

This clonotype was picked up many times. The chain employs TRBV18 and TRBJ2-1, with TRBD2 matching over 11 bases. Trimming removed 10 bases from V and 6 bases from J; junction bases left unmatched: 8. The CDR3 sequence is 14 residues long. The germline V gene encodes CDR1 KGHSH and CDR2 LQKENI. In DNA, the CDR3 is TGTGCCACCCAGACTAGCGGGATAGGCAATGAGCAGTTCTTC. Encoded protein: CATQTSGIGNEQFF.

This clonotype appeared a few times. The chain links TRBV27 to TRBJ2-1; TRBD2 might be the D (5 bases). The germline V and J ends were trimmed by 10 bases and 6 bases, with 13 bases remaining between them. Germline V gene data show CDR1 as MNHEY and CDR2 as SMNVEV (reference sequence). This CDR3 is built from 12 residues. CDR3 region: CATTRNSNEQFF. CDR3 DNA sequence: TGTGCCACAACTAGGAATTCCAATGAGCAGTTCTTC.

The chain combines TRBV4-1 with TRBJ2-7; 8 positions match TRBD1. The J segment lost 1 base and the V segment lost 0 bases, leaving 2 bases of the junction unmatched. The CDR3 runs to 15 residues. In germline, CDR1 is MGHRA, CDR2 YSYEKL. The CDR3 protein is CASSQEGQGSYEQYF. CDR3 nucleotide sequence: TGCGCCAGCAGCCAAGAAGGACAGGGATCCTACGAGCAGTACTTC.

The J gene is TRBJ2-4, the V gene TRBV5-4; a weak D match, TRBD1 (6 bases). With 2 bases removed from V and 5 bases from J, the gap between germline ends came to 11 bases. The CDR3 is made up of 14 amino acids. Germline-derived CDR1 and CDR2 are SGHNT and YYREEE (reference sequence). The CDR3 region is CASSFPQGQNIQYF. Here the CDR3 DNA reads TGTGCCAGCAGCTTCCCACAGGGACAAAACATTCAGTACTTC. The full variable domain, with the rest looked up from reference TRBV5-4 and TRBJ2-4, is ETGVTQSPTHLIKTRGQQVTLRCSSQSGHNTVSWYQQALGQGPQFIFQYYREEENGRGNFPPRFSGLQFPNYSSELNVNALELDDSALYLCASSFPQGQNIQYFGAGTRLSVL.